This T cell receptor beta chain was identified during a study of T cell repertoires in cytomegalovirus infection. Regarding the study as a whole: Pooled public TCR beta family frequency picked out CMV carriers with the relevant HLA. HLA-C-restricted CMV clonotypes gave the most frequent clonotype in two of eight donors.

A note on this clonotype: As yet, its antigen is unknown.

CDR3 length equals 16 residues. The V and J ends lost 6 bases and 2 bases, in that order; junction bases with no gene match: 11. Germline V gene sequence: CDR1 KGHSH, CDR2 LQKENI. TCRdb re-called the reads through MiXCR, storing one row per CDR3 protein. This sample yields roughly 250,000 distinct CDR3 sequences, of which over 9% are seen a single time; roughly 1.7% belongs to the top ten. Source material: PBMCs. The rearrangement links TRBV18 to TRBJ2-5, with 8 nucleotides matching TRBD2. The source of this sequence is a human donor in good health (CMV status not recorded). Some clones in this sample may be carry-over from other donors' samples. The CDR3 sequence: CASSPLVAGIQETQYF. The CDR3 region has the DNA TGTGCCAGCTCCCCCCTCGTAGCGGGGATACAAGAGACCCAGTACTTC.